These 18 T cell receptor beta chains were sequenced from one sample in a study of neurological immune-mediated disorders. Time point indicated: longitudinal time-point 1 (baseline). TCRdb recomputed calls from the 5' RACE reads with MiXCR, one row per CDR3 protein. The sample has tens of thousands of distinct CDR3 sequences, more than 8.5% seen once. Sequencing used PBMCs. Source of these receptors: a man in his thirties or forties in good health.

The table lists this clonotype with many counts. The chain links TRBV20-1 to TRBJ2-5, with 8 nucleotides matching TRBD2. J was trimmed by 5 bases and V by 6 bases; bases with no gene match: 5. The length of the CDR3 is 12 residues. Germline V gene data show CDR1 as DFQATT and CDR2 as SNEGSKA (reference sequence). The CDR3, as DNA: TGCAGTGCAACGGGACTAGGGGAGACCCAGTACTTC. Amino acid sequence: CSATGLGETQYF.

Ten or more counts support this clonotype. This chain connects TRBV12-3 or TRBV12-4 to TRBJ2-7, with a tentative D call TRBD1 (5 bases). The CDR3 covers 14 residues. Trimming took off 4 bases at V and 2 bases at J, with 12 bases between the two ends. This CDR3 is CASSSDSSPYEQYF. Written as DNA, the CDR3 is TGTGCCAGCAGTTCTGACAGCTCTCCCTACGAGCAGTACTTC.

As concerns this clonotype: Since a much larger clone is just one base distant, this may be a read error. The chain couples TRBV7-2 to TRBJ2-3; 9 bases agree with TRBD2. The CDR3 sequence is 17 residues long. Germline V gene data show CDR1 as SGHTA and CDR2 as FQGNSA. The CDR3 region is CASSLPRSGSDTDTRYF. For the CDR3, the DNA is TGTGCCAGCAGCTTACCCCGTAGCGGGAGTGACACAGATACGCGGTATTTT.

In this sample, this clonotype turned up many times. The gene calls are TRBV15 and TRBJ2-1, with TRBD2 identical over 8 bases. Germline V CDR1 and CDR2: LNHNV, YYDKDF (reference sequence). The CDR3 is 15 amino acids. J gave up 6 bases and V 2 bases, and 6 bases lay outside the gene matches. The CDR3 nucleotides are TGTGCCACCAGCAGACCGAGCGGGAGCGGCAATGAGCAGTTCTTC. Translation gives CATSRPSGSGNEQFF.

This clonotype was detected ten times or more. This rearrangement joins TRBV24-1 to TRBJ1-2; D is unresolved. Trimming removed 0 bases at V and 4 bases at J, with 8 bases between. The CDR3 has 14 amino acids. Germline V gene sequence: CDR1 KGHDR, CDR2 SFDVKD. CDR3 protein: CATSDLQKGYGYTF. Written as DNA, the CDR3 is TGTGCCACCAGTGATTTGCAGAAGGGCTATGGCTACACCTTC.

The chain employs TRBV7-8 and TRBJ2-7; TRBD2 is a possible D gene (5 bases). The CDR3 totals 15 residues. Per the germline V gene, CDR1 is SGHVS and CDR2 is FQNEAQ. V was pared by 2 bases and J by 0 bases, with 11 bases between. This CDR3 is CASSLKGGSSYEQYF. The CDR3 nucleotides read TGTGCCAGCAGCTTAAAGGGCGGGTCCTCCTACGAGCAGTACTTC.

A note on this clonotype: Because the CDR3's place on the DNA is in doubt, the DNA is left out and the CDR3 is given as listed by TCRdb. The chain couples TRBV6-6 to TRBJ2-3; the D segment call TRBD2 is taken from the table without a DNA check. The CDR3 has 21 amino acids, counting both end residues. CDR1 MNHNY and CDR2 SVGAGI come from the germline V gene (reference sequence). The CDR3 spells CASSELAGTEFFGPGTDTQYF.

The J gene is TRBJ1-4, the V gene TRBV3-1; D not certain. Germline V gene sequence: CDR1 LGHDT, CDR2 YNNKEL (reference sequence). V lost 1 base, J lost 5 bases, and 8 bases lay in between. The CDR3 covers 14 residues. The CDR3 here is CASSQAAGNEKLFF. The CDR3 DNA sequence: TGTGCCAGCAGCCAAGCTGCGGGGAATGAAAAACTGTTTTTT.

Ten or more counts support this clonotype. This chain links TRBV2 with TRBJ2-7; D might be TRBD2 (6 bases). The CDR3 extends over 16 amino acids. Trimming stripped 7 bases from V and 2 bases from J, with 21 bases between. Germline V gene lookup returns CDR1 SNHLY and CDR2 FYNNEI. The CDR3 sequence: CASTPGPGVRTYEQYF. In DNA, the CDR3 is TGTGCCAGCACCCCAGGACCGGGGGTAAGGACCTACGAGCAGTACTTC.

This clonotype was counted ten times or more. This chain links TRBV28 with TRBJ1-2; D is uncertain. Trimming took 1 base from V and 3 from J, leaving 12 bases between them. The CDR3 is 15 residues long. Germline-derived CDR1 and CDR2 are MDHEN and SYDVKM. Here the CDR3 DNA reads TGTGCCAGCAGTTTATCCAGTATGGGGTACTATGGCTACACCTTC. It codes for CASSLSSMGYYGYTF.

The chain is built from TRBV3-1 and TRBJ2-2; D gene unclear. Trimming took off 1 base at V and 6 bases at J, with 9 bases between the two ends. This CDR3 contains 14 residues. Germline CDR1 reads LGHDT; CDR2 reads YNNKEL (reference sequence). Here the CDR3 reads CASSQGNGPGELFF. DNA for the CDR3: TGTGCCAGCAGCCAAGGAAACGGTCCCGGGGAGCTGTTTTTT.

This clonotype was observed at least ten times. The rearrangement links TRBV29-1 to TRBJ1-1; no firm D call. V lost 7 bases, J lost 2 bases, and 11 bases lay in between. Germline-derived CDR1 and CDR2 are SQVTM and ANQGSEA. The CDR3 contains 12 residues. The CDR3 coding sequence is TGCAGCGGAGCCATTGGAAACACTGAAGCTTTCTTT. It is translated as CSGAIGNTEAFF.

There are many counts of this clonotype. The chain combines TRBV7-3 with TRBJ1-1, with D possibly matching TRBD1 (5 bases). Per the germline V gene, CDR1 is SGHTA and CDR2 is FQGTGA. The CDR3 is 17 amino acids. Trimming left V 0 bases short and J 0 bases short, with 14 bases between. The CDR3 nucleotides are TGTGCCAGCAGCTTAACGAAGGGGAACGGACTGAACACTGAAGCTTTCTTT. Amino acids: CASSLTKGNGLNTEAFF.

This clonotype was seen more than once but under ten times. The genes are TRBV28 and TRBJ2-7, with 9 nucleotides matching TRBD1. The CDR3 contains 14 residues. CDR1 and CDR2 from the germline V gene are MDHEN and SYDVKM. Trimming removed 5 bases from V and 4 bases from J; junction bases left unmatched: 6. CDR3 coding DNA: TGTGCCAGCAGTAAAGGGACAGGGATGTACGAGCAGTACTTC. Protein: CASSKGTGMYEQYF.

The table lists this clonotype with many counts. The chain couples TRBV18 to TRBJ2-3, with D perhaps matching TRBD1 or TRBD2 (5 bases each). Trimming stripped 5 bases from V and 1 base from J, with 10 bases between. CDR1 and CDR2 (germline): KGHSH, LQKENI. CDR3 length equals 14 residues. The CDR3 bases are TGTGCCAGCTCAGCCCGGGACGGCACAGATACGCAGTATTTT. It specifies CASSARDGTDTQYF.

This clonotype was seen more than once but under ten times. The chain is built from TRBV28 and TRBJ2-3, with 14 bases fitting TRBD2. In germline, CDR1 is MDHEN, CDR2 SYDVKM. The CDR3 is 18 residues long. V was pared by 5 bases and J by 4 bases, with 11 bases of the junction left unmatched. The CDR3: CASSIQPGLAGDADTQYF. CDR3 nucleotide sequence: TGTGCCAGCAGTATACAACCGGGACTAGCGGGAGATGCAGATACGCAGTATTTT.

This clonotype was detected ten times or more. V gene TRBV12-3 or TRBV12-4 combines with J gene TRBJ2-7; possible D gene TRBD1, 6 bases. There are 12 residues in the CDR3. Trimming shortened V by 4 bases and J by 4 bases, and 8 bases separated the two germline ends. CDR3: CASSYREYEQYF. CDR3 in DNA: TGTGCCAGCAGTTACAGGGAATACGAGCAGTACTTC.

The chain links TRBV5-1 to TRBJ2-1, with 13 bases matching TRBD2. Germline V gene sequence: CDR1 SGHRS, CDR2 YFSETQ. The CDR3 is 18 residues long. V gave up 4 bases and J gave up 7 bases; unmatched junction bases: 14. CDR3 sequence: CASSPQTSGRPARNEQFF. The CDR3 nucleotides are TGCGCCAGCAGCCCTCAGACTAGCGGGAGGCCTGCAAGAAATGAGCAGTTCTTC.